The following is a T cell receptor (beta chain) sequence with its context. The sample is drawn from a study of cytomegalovirus exposure and HLA in healthy donors. The PCR employed 60 Vbeta primers together with 13 Jbeta primers. Profiled with immunoSEQ multiplex PCR; TCRdb holds only in-frame clones, not every one. This repertoire shows over 100,000 clones, 60% to 85% found once; its top ten account for approximately 1.4%. Germline CDR1 and CDR2: SGDLS and YYNGEE. V trimming: 1 base; J trimming: 5 bases; junction bases outside the gene matches: 11. The CDR3 has 16 residues. The sequence derives from a middle-aged woman in good health and CMV-seronegative. The sample taken for sequencing was PBMCs. J is TRBJ2-5 and V is TRBV9, with 7 bases matching TRBD1. The CDR3 nucleotides read TGTGCCAGCAGCGTATCCCGGACAGGAAAGTGGGAGACCCAGTACTTC. Its protein product is CASSVSRTGKWETQYF.